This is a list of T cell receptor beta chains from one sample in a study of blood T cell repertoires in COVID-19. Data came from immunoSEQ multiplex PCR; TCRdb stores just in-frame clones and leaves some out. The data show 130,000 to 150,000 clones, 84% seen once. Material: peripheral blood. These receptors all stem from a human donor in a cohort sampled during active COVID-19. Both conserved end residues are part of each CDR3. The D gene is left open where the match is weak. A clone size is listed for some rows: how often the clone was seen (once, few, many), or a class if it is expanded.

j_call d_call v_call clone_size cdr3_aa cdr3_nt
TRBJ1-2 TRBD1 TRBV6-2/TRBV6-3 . CASSYDLFRGTEDGYTF TGTGCCAGCAGTTACGACCTCTTCCGCGGGACAGAGGATGGCTACACCTTC
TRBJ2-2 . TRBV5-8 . CASSFDGSQNTGELFF TGTGCCAGCAGCTTCGACGGGTCCCAGAACACCGGGGAGCTGTTTTTT
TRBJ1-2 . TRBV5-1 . CASSLGEGYGYTF TGCGCCAGCAGCTTGGGAGAGGGCTATGGCTACACCTTC
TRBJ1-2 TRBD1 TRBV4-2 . CASSQVRTGTFNYGYTF TGTGCCAGCAGCCAAGTCAGGACAGGCACCTTTAACTATGGCTACACCTTC
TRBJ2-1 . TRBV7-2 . CASSLVSLEQFF TGTGCCAGCAGCTTAGTCTCGCTAGAACAGTTCTTC
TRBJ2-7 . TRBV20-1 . CSASDNSYEQYF TGCAGTGCTAGTGACAACTCCTACGAGCAGTACTTC
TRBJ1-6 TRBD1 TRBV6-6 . CASSYSRDRAGSPLHF TGTGCCAGCAGTTACTCTCGGGACAGGGCGGGTTCACCCCTCCACTTT
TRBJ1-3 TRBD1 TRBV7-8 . CASSLLRWDRGNSGNTIYF TGTGCCAGCAGCCTACTGCGGTGGGACAGGGGTAACTCTGGAAACACCATATATTTT
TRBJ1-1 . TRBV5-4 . CASSSRTLLTEAFF TGTGCCAGCAGCTCTCGGACACTCCTTACGGAGGCTTTCTTT
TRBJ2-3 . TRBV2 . CASMRSAESGDTQYF TGTGCCAGCATGAGATCAGCGGAGTCCGGAGATACGCAGTATTTT
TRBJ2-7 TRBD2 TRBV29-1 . CSVAGGIYEQYF TGCAGCGTTGCCGGGGGGATTTACGAGCAGTACTTC
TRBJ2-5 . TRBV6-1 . CASVFSGGQETQYF TGTGCCAGCGTGTTTAGCGGAGGGCAAGAGACCCAGTACTTC
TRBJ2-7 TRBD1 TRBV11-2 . CASSLVVTGSSYEQYF TGTGCCAGCAGCTTAGTTGTGACAGGGTCCTCCTACGAGCAGTACTTC
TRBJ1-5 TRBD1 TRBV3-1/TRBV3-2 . CASSQTGTAGNQPQHF TGTGCCAGCAGCCAGACTGGGACAGCCGGCAATCAGCCCCAGCATTTT
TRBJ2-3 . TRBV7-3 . CASSVNGADTQYF TGTGCCAGCAGCGTCAACGGGGCAGATACGCAGTATTTT
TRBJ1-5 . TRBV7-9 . CASSSPGGLSSNQPQHF TGTGCCAGCAGCTCCCCTGGAGGGCTTAGCAGCAATCAGCCCCAGCATTTT
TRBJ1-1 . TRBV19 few CASSIPRRGEAFF TGTGCCAGTAGTATTCCCAGACGGGGTGAAGCTTTCTTT
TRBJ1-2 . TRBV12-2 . CASRLEPGQGVNF TGTGCAAGTCGCTTAGAGCCGGGACAGGGTGTAAACTTC
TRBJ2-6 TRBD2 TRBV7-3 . CASSSVSGGPGSGANVLTF TGTGCCAGCAGCTCGGTGAGCGGGGGGCCGGGCTCTGGGGCCAACGTCCTGACTTTC
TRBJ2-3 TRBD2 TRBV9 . CASSARNPSGGSTDTQYF TGTGCCAGCAGCGCCAGAAACCCTAGCGGGGGGTCCACAGATACGCAGTATTTT
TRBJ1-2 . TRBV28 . CGASMPTYGYTF TGTGGGGCATCTATGCCCACCTATGGCTACACCTTC
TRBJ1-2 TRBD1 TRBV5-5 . CASSTTGGNYGYTF TGTGCCAGCAGCACGACAGGGGGCAACTATGGCTACACCTTC
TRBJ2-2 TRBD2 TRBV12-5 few CASGLESGGSGELFF TGTGCTAGTGGTTTGGAGAGCGGGGGCTCCGGGGAGCTGTTTTTT
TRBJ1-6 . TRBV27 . CASSSLRDTYNSPLHF TGTGCCAGCAGTTCACTCCGGGACACCTATAATTCACCCCTCCACTTT
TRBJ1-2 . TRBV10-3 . CAISESGTTYGYTF TGTGCCATCAGTGAGTCCGGGACAACTTATGGCTACACCTTC
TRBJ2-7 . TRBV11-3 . CASSLDRWEVSSYEQYF TGTGCCAGCAGCTTAGATCGATGGGAGGTTAGCTCCTACGAGCAGTACTTC
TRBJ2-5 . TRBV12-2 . CASRLAFSGGGDQETQYF TGTGCAAGTCGCTTAGCCTTTTCCGGCGGGGGGGACCAAGAGACCCAGTACTTC
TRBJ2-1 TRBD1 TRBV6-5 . CASMLGTGVGGEQFF TGTGCCAGCATGCTGGGTACAGGGGTCGGCGGTGAGCAGTTCTTC
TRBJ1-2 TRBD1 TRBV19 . CASSSPGQGAGTISGYTF TGTGCCAGTAGTTCGCCGGGACAGGGGGCAGGGACGATCTCTGGCTACACCTTC
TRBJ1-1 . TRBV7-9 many CASSLLDGGDTEAFF TGTGCCAGCAGCTTATTGGACGGGGGGGACACTGAAGCTTTCTTT
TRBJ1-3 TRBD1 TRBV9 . CASSATGVNGNTIYF TGTGCCAGCAGCGCAACAGGGGTAAATGGAAACACCATATATTTT
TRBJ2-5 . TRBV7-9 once CASSLAGARQETQYF TGTGCCAGCAGCTTAGCAGGGGCTCGGCAAGAGACCCAGTACTTC
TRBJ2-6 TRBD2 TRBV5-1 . CASSSLSGGASGANVLTF TGCGCCAGCAGCTCACTGAGCGGGGGGGCGTCTGGGGCCAACGTCCTGACTTTC
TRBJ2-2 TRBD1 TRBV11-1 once CASSGLQGKGTGELFF TGTGCCAGCAGCGGTTTACAGGGGAAAGGGACCGGGGAGCTGTTTTTT
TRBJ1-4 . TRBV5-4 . CASSLLAGTNEKLFF TGTGCCAGCAGCTTGCTCGCCGGGACTAATGAAAAACTGTTTTTT
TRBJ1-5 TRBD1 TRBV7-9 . CASSLQGGQPQHF TGTGCCAGCAGCCTACAGGGGGGACAGCCCCAGCATTTT
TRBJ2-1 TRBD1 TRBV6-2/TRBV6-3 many CASSEPRGQAREQFF TGTGCCAGCAGCGAGCCTCGGGGACAGGCAAGGGAGCAGTTCTTC
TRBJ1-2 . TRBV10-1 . CASILREECYGYTF TGCGCCAGCATACTCAGGGAGGAGTGCTATGGCTACACCTTC
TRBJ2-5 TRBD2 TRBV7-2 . CASSLRPLSGGLQETQYF TGTGCCAGCAGCCTCCGCCCCTTAAGCGGGGGACTCCAAGAGACCCAGTACTTC
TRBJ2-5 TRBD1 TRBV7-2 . CASSPDRGETQYF TGTGCCAGCAGCCCAGACAGGGGAGAGACCCAGTACTTC
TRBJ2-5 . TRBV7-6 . CASSLDQGGSETQYF TGTGCCAGCAGCTTAGACCAAGGAGGGTCAGAGACCCAGTACTTC
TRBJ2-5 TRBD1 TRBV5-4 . CASSTDRGETQYF TGTGCCAGCAGTACCGACAGGGGTGAGACCCAGTACTTC
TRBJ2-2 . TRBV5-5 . CASSLNRANTGELFF TGTGCCAGCAGCTTGAACAGAGCGAACACCGGGGAGCTGTTTTTT
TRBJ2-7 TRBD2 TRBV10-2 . CASRGTGLAHEQYF TGCGCCAGCAGGGGCACGGGACTAGCACACGAGCAGTACTTC
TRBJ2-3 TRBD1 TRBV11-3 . CASSSGQATSTDTQYF TGTGCCAGCAGCTCCGGACAGGCCACTAGCACAGATACGCAGTATTTT
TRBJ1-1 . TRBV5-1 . CASSLGWTENTEAFF TGCGCCAGCAGCTTGGGGTGGACAGAGAACACTGAAGCTTTCTTT
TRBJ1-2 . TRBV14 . CASSQEAVNYGYTF TGTGCCAGCAGCCAAGAGGCGGTTAACTATGGCTACACCTTC
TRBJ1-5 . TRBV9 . CASSVGGASNQPQHF TGTGCCAGCAGCGTGGGGGGGGCCAGCAATCAGCCCCAGCATTTT
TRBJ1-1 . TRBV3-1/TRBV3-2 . CASSQPGLAGEAFF TGTGCCAGCAGCCAGCCAGGACTGGCGGGAGAAGCTTTCTTT
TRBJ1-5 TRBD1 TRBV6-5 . CASSLRGDSNQPQHF TGTGCCAGCAGCCTCAGGGGGGATAGCAATCAGCCCCAGCATTTT
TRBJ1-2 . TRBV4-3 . CASSQDRTVYGYTF TGCGCCAGCAGCCAAGATAGGACTGTCTATGGCTACACCTTC
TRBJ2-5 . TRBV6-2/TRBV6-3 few CASSYVPGGSLETQYF TGTGCCAGCAGTTACGTGCCCGGGGGTAGCTTAGAGACCCAGTACTTC
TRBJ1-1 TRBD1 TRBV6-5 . CASSYPGQRNTEAFF TGTGCCAGCAGTTACCCGGGACAGAGGAACACTGAAGCTTTCTTT
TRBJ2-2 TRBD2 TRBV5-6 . CASSGLRGGTGELFF TGTGCCAGCAGCGGCCTCCGGGGGGGGACCGGGGAGCTGTTTTTT
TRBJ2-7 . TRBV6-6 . CASSYLPPLSSYEQYF TGTGCCAGCAGTTACCTTCCTCCCCTTTCCTCCTACGAGCAGTACTTC